This is a list of T cell receptor beta chains from one sample in a study of blood T cells in healthy people across ages. TCRdb recomputed calls from the 5' RACE reads with MiXCR, one row per CDR3 protein. The data contain hundreds of thousands of distinct CDR3 sequences, approximately 44% of them singletons. Sequencing input: blood. The receptors derive from a man in his sixties in good health. The conserved cysteine and the conserved F or W are not part of the CDR3 here. Not every row has a clone size; where given, it reads once, few, many or a size class.

CDR3 length: 12; V gene: TRBV12-3/TRBV12-4; clone size: .; J gene: TRBJ2-5; CDR3 protein: ASSFASGQNEQY
CDR3 length: 11; V gene: TRBV29-1; clone size: few; J gene: TRBJ2-7; CDR3 protein: SVVRQGSYEQY
CDR3 length: 13; V gene: TRBV4-3; clone size: .; J gene: TRBJ1-6; CDR3 protein: ASSQMQGRNSPLH
CDR3 length: 10; V gene: TRBV29-1; clone size: .; J gene: TRBJ1-1; CDR3 protein: SVVSQGHEAF
CDR3 length: 9; V gene: TRBV20-1; clone size: .; J gene: TRBJ2-5; CDR3 protein: SASGEETQY
CDR3 length: 14; V gene: TRBV20-1; clone size: .; J gene: TRBJ2-7; CDR3 protein: SAPAPRTPSSYEQY
CDR3 length: 13; V gene: TRBV4-3; clone size: .; J gene: TRBJ1-2; CDR3 protein: ASSSSTTDFCGYT
CDR3 length: 13; V gene: TRBV7-6; clone size: .; J gene: TRBJ2-5; CDR3 protein: ASSAGPLEGETQY
CDR3 length: 12; V gene: TRBV4-1; clone size: few; J gene: TRBJ2-7; CDR3 protein: ASSQAATGYEQY
CDR3 length: 15; V gene: TRBV2; clone size: .; J gene: TRBJ2-3; CDR3 protein: ASRSLPGQGRTDTQY
CDR3 length: 13; V gene: TRBV12-3/TRBV12-4; clone size: few; J gene: TRBJ1-2; CDR3 protein: ASTKTGPGYHGYT
CDR3 length: 14; V gene: TRBV7-3; clone size: .; J gene: TRBJ2-3; CDR3 protein: ASSLTSTGSTDTQY
CDR3 length: 13; V gene: TRBV14; clone size: .; J gene: TRBJ2-1; CDR3 protein: ASSGSGAGYNEQF
CDR3 length: 12; V gene: TRBV12-3/TRBV12-4; clone size: few; J gene: TRBJ1-5; CDR3 protein: ASSGGQGFQPQH
CDR3 length: 14; V gene: TRBV5-1; clone size: once; J gene: TRBJ2-7; CDR3 protein: ASSLTSGVSSHEQY
CDR3 length: 9; V gene: TRBV29-1; clone size: .; J gene: TRBJ1-2; CDR3 protein: SVATPYGHT
CDR3 length: 13; V gene: TRBV6-1; clone size: .; J gene: TRBJ2-1; CDR3 protein: ASSEGDWDRSRQF
CDR3 length: 13; V gene: TRBV2; clone size: .; J gene: TRBJ2-5; CDR3 protein: ASSELEEYQETQY
CDR3 length: 10; V gene: TRBV18; clone size: many; J gene: TRBJ2-7; CDR3 protein: ASSPYGAEQY
CDR3 length: 13; V gene: TRBV4-1; clone size: .; J gene: TRBJ1-2; CDR3 protein: ASSPLEQDVYGYT
CDR3 length: 12; V gene: TRBV6-5; clone size: .; J gene: TRBJ1-6; CDR3 protein: ASSLTGLSSPLH
CDR3 length: 14; V gene: TRBV7-2; clone size: .; J gene: TRBJ2-6; CDR3 protein: ASSLGPLGGANVLT
CDR3 length: 12; V gene: TRBV7-8; clone size: few; J gene: TRBJ2-7; CDR3 protein: ASSLLDRGYEQY
CDR3 length: 11; V gene: TRBV7-2; clone size: few; J gene: TRBJ2-7; CDR3 protein: ASSKQGSYEQY
CDR3 length: 10; V gene: TRBV28; clone size: .; J gene: TRBJ2-1; CDR3 protein: ASRTGGDEQF
CDR3 length: 13; V gene: TRBV6-5; clone size: .; J gene: TRBJ2-6; CDR3 protein: ASSGADSGANVLT
CDR3 length: 13; V gene: TRBV7-9; clone size: few; J gene: TRBJ2-7; CDR3 protein: ASSDSRQGIYEQY
CDR3 length: 11; V gene: TRBV10-1; clone size: .; J gene: TRBJ2-1; CDR3 protein: ASSGWRDGEQF
CDR3 length: 12; V gene: TRBV24-1; clone size: few; J gene: TRBJ2-2; CDR3 protein: ATSDPRTGGELF
CDR3 length: 11; V gene: TRBV6-6; clone size: once; J gene: TRBJ2-1; CDR3 protein: ASSYFVGNERF
CDR3 length: 18; V gene: TRBV7-6; clone size: few; J gene: TRBJ2-1; CDR3 protein: ASSPSGGVPGGFRYNEQF
CDR3 length: 13; V gene: TRBV5-1; clone size: .; J gene: TRBJ2-1; CDR3 protein: AGRPGASSYNEQF
CDR3 length: 11; V gene: TRBV5-1; clone size: .; J gene: TRBJ2-4; CDR3 protein: ASSSNDGDIQC
CDR3 length: 12; V gene: TRBV20-1; clone size: .; J gene: TRBJ1-1; CDR3 protein: SARVGQGITEAF
CDR3 length: 13; V gene: TRBV7-2; clone size: many; J gene: TRBJ2-7; CDR3 protein: ASSSRTGSSYEQY
CDR3 length: 13; V gene: TRBV6-6; clone size: .; J gene: TRBJ2-3; CDR3 protein: ASSYYGTMMDTPY
CDR3 length: 12; V gene: TRBV6-6; clone size: many; J gene: TRBJ2-7; CDR3 protein: ASSYTTGNYEQY
CDR3 length: 10; V gene: TRBV28; clone size: .; J gene: TRBJ2-1; CDR3 protein: ASWDRDNEQF
CDR3 length: 16; V gene: TRBV11-3; clone size: .; J gene: TRBJ2-1; CDR3 protein: ASSSSFTAIGHYNEQF
CDR3 length: 10; V gene: TRBV6-2/TRBV6-3; clone size: .; J gene: TRBJ2-3; CDR3 protein: ASSYAPDTQY
CDR3 length: 15; V gene: TRBV20-1; clone size: .; J gene: TRBJ2-1; CDR3 protein: SAMTSGGRSSYNEQF
CDR3 length: 11; V gene: TRBV20-1; clone size: few; J gene: TRBJ2-7; CDR3 protein: SARYRGDNEQY
CDR3 length: 13; V gene: TRBV9; clone size: once; J gene: TRBJ1-2; CDR3 protein: ASTKLEGGARGYT
CDR3 length: 12; V gene: TRBV6-2/TRBV6-3; clone size: .; J gene: TRBJ1-6; CDR3 protein: ASSKRSYNSPLH
CDR3 length: 13; V gene: TRBV7-9; clone size: .; J gene: TRBJ1-2; CDR3 protein: ASSLAQAGRNGYT
CDR3 length: 14; V gene: TRBV9; clone size: few; J gene: TRBJ2-1; CDR3 protein: ASSAYDRGGNNEQF
CDR3 length: 13; V gene: TRBV5-1; clone size: many; J gene: TRBJ2-7; CDR3 protein: ASSLGTAGSYEQY
CDR3 length: 11; V gene: TRBV7-9; clone size: .; J gene: TRBJ2-7; CDR3 protein: ASSLAGGGEQY
CDR3 length: 12; V gene: TRBV5-1; clone size: many; J gene: TRBJ2-7; CDR3 protein: ASSLARGQYEQY